This T cell receptor beta chain was captured in a study of blood T cell repertoires in COVID-19. Study-wide context: Sites across the United States, Italy and Spain contributed samples from acute and convalescent COVID-19. The analysed material was cDNA or gDNA that came from T cells, B-cell-depleted T cells, or PBMCs.

The CDR3 spans 17 residues. V lost 3 bases, J lost 3 bases, and 8 bases stayed unmatched. The germline CDR1 and CDR2 sequences are LNHDA and SQIVND (reference sequence). Libraries were prepared by immunoSEQ multiplex PCR; TCRdb keeps only in-frame clonotypes and omits some of them. The sample carries about 320,000 clones, about 82% recorded once. The chain carries TRBV19 and TRBJ2-6, with 7 positions matching TRBD2. The sequence was obtained from a woman aged 45-60 years with acute or convalescent COVID-19. Specimen: peripheral blood. The CDR3 DNA sequence: TGTGCCAGTAGTATCCAAGCGGGATCGTATGGGGCCAACGTCCTGACTTTC. Translation gives CASSIQAGSYGANVLTF. Full variable domain (remainder filled in from reference TRBV19 and TRBJ2-6): DGGITQSPKYLFRKEGQNVTLSCEQNLNHDAMYWYRQDPGQGLRLIYYSQIVNDFQKGDIAEGYSVSREKKESFPLTVTSAQKNPTAFYLCASSIQAGSYGANVLTFGAGSRLTVL.